The entry that follows covers one T cell receptor (beta chain) sequence. The data stem from a study of T cell responses to AZD1222 COVID-19 vaccine. Using immunoSEQ multiplex PCR, the repertoire was profiled, and TCRdb retains in-frame clones only, with some absent. The table has 95,000 to 150,000 clones, over 75% seen once; the top ten hold roughly 1.3%. Looked up from germline, CDR1 is SGHNT and CDR2 is YYREEE (reference sequence). V was clipped by 5 bases and J by 8 bases; unmatched bases: 7. There are 13 residues in the CDR3. The chain is built from TRBV5-4 and TRBJ1-2; TRBD1 aligns across 9 bases. The TCR originated in an adult in good health. The sequencing here drew on peripheral blood, taken on day 0 of AZD1222 vaccination. The CDR3 sequence is CASRFGQGRGYTF. DNA of the CDR3: TGTGCCAGCAGATTCGGACAGGGGAGAGGCTACACCTTC.